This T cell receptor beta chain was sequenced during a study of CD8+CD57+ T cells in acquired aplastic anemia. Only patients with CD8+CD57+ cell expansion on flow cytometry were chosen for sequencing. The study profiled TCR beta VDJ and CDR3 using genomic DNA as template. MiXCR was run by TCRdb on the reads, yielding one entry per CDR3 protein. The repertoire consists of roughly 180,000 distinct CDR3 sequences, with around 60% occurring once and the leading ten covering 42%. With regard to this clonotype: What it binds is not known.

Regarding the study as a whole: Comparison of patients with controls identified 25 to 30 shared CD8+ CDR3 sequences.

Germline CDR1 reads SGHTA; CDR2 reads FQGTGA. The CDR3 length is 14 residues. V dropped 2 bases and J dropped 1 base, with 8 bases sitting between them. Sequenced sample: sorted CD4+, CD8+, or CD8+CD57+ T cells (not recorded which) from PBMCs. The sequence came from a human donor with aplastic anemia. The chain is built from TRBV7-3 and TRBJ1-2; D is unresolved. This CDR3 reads CASSLVGDNYGYTF. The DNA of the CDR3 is TGTGCCAGCAGCTTAGTCGGGGATAACTATGGCTACACCTTC.